The TCR beta chain described here comes from a study of read filtering for tumor transcriptome and immune sequencing. Molecular barcoded adaptors covering alpha/delta and beta/gamma chains were used on about 390 ng RNA. TCRdb reprocessed the reads with MiXCR, giving one entry per CDR3 protein. The sample includes under 80,000 distinct CDR3 sequences, approximately 20% of them seen just once. About this clonotype: Mismatch with germline at one junction end may stem from a read error.

The V gene's germline CDR1 is SGHDN and CDR2 FVKESK. This CDR3 has 13 amino acids. The TCR sequence derives from a donor at least 40 years old with multiple myeloma. The material sequenced was a population of CD138-negative cells sorted from bone marrow. This chain uses TRBV14 with TRBJ2-1, with a tentative D call TRBD1 (6 bases). CDR3 in amino acids: CASSTQGYKEQFF. For the CDR3, the DNA is TGTGCCAGCAGCACACAGGGATACAAGGAGCAGTTCTTC.